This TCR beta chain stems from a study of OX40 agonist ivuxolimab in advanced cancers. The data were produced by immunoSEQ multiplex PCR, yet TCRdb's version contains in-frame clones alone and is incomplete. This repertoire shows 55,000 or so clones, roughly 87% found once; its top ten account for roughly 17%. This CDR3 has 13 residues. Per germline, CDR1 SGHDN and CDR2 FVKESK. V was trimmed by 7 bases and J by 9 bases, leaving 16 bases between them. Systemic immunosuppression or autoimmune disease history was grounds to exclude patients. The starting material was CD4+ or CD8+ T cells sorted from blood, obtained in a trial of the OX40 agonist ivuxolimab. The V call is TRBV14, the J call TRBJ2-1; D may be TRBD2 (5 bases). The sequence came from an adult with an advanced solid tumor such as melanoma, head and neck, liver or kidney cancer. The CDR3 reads CASTTWAGTEQFF. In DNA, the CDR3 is TGTGCCAGCACCACTTGGGCGGGTACTGAGCAGTTCTTC.